This TCR beta chain was identified in a study of cytomegalovirus exposure and HLA in healthy donors. Study-wide results and limits: Immune exposure data for these donors was limited to CMV serostatus. The study designated 150 or so TCR beta chains cytomegalovirus-associated. Reports indicated that the classifier achieved high specificity and sensitivity in diagnosing cytomegalovirus status.

Trimming at V came to 3 bases and at J to 2 bases, leaving 4 bases not matched to a gene. The CDR3 contains 16 residues. Germline V gene sequence: CDR1 SGHRS, CDR2 YFSETQ. A word on this clone: Its target is not known.

Everyone who donated was a healthy bone marrow donor. PCR involved 60 Vbeta and 13 Jbeta primers. The assay was immunoSEQ multiplex PCR, and TCRdb's table has in-frame clones only and misses some. The profile shows fewer than 350,000 clones, 70% to 90% of them singletons. This clonotype originated in a woman between 18 and 29 years old in good health and CMV-seronegative. This sequence joins TRBV5-1 and TRBJ2-2; TRBD1 aligns across 10 bases. Source material: PBMCs. Here the CDR3 DNA reads TGCGCCAGCAGCTCCCGGGACAGGGGAAACACCGGGGAGCTGTTTTTT. It translates to CASSSRDRGNTGELFF.